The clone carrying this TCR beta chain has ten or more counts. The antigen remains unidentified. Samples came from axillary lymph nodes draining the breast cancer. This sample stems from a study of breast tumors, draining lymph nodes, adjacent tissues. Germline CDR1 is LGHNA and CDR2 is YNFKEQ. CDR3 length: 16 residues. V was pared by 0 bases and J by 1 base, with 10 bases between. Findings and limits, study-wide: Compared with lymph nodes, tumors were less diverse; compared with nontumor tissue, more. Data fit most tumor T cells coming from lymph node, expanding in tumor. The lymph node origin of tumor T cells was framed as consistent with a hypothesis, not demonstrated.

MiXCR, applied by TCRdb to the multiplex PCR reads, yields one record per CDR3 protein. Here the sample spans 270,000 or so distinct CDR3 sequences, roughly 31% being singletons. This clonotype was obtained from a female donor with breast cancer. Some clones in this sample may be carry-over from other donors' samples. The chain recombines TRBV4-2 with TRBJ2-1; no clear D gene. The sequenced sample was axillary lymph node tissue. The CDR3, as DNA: TGTGCCAGCAGCCAAGAAGTCCTAGTATCCTACAATGAGCAGTTCTTC. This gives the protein CASSQEVLVSYNEQFF.